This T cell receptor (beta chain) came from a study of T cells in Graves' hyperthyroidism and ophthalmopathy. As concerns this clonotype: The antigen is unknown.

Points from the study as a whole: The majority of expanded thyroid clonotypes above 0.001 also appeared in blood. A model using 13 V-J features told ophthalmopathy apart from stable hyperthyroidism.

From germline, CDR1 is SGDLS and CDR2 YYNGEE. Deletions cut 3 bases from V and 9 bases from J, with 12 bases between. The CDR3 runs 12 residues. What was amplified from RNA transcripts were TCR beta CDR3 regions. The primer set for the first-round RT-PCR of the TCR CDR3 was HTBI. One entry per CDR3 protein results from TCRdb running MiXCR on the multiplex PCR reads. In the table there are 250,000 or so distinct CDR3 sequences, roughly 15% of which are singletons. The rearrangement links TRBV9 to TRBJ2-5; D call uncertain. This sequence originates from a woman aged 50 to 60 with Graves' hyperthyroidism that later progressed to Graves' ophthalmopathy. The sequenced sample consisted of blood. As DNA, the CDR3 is TGTGCCAGCAGCGCCCGGATGGTGGCCCAGTACTTC. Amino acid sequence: CASSARMVAQYF.